The 5 T cell receptor beta chains listed next were all sequenced from one sample in a study of cytomegalovirus exposure and HLA in healthy donors (dated by TCRdb to 2016 to 2017). Library preparation employed the immunoSEQ multiplex PCR assay. For the multiplex PCR, a mixture combining 60 forward primers for TCR Vbeta segments and 13 reverse primers for TCR Jbeta segments was used. TCRdb took over this immuneACCESS table, retaining in-frame rearrangements with V and J assigned. Such tables are incomplete; in checked studies, under half of the missing clones stem from an unresolved V gene, and the remainder is unexplained. In all, the sample holds 50,000 to 70,000 clones, and roughly 70% of those were seen once. Less than 45% of the sample lies in the top ten. Source material: PBMCs. Every receptor here comes from a man between 35 and 55 years old in good health and CMV-seropositive.

The chain links TRBV6-1 to TRBJ1-1; no clear D gene. Trimming pared 2 bases from V and 4 bases from J, leaving 8 bases between. Germline V gene data show CDR1 as MNHNS and CDR2 as SASEGT. This CDR3 is 13 amino acids long. The CDR3: CASSEYQITEAFF. CDR3 DNA: TGTGCCAGCAGTGAATATCAGATCACTGAAGCTTTCTTT.

In this sample, this clone turned up once. The chain couples TRBV7-2 to TRBJ2-3; 7 positions agree with TRBD2. This CDR3 spans 15 amino acids. J lost 1 base, V lost 2 bases, and 3 bases had no gene match. CDR1 and CDR2 from the germline V gene are SGHTA and FQGNSA. CDR3 bases: TGTGCCAGCAGCTTAATAGCGGGCGGCACAGATACGCAGTATTTT. Amino acids: CASSLIAGGTDTQYF.

The chain links TRBV7-2 to TRBJ1-1; D gene uncertain. The germline CDR1 and CDR2 sequences are SGHTA and FQGNSA. Between the trimmed V and J ends, which lost 1 base and 1 base, there was a span of 4 bases. This CDR3 comprises 13 residues. In nucleotides, the CDR3 is TGTGCCAGCAGCTTAGAGCAGAACACTGAAGCTTTCTTT. This translates into CASSLEQNTEAFF. The full variable domain, rest sourced from reference TRBV7-2 and TRBJ1-1, is GAGVSQSPSNKVTEKGKDVELRCDPISGHTALYWYRQSLGQGLEFLIYFQGNSAPDKSGLPSDRFSAERTGGSVSTLTIQRTQQEDSAVYLCASSLEQNTEAFFGQGTRLTVV.

This chain uses TRBV7-3 with TRBJ2-1, with 9 bases lining up with TRBD2. With 5 bases clipped from V and 9 bases from J, the junction kept 11 bases outside the gene matches. The CDR3 spans 15 residues. Germline CDR1 and CDR2: SGHTA and FQGTGA. The CDR3 nucleotides are TGTGCCAGCAGCCTCAGCGGGGGGCCCATCGGTGAGCAGTTCTTC. This sequence encodes CASSLSGGPIGEQFF.

This rearrangement joins TRBV7-2 to TRBJ1-2; D gene ambiguous. This CDR3 is built from 13 residues. CDR1 and CDR2 from the germline V gene are SGHTA and FQGNSA. Trimming removed 3 bases from V and 2 bases from J, with 7 bases in between. This CDR3 is CASSFGVNYGYTF. CDR3 nucleotides: TGTGCCAGCAGCTTCGGGGTAAACTATGGCTACACCTTC.